In this sample, the clone carrying this TCR beta chain turned up once. Cohort placement rested on clinical history that participants reported themselves. Original analysis: Quantification of nucleated cells was approximated via reference gene primer amplification. TCRdb keeps only in-frame clones here, not all; method: immunoSEQ multiplex PCR. From that table come the V and J calls and clone size; the DNA was used to work out D and trimming. Of about 220,000 clones in the sample, just over 85% were seen once. Germline CDR1 SNHLY, CDR2 FYNNEI. V was clipped by 0 bases and J by 3 bases, with 9 bases between them. The CDR3 runs 15 residues. This sample was taken from a study of blood T cell repertoires in COVID-19. Across the study: From T cells, B-cell-depleted T cells, or PBMCs came the material, which was cDNA or gDNA.

The chain joins TRBV2 to TRBJ1-5; D not resolved. This TCR was sampled from a woman between 45 and 60 years old with acute COVID-19. Specimen: PBMCs or T cells enriched from blood (not recorded which). CDR3: CASSEAQQYNQPQHF. The CDR3 DNA sequence: TGTGCCAGCAGTGAAGCGCAACAGTACAATCAGCCCCAGCATTTT. The variable domain in full, completed from reference TRBV2 and TRBJ1-5, reads EPEVTQTPSHQVTQMGQEVILRCVPISNHLYFYWYRQILGQKVEFLVSFYNNEISEKSEIFDDQFSVERPDGSNFTLKIRSTKLEDSAMYFCASSEAQQYNQPQHFGDGTRLSIL.